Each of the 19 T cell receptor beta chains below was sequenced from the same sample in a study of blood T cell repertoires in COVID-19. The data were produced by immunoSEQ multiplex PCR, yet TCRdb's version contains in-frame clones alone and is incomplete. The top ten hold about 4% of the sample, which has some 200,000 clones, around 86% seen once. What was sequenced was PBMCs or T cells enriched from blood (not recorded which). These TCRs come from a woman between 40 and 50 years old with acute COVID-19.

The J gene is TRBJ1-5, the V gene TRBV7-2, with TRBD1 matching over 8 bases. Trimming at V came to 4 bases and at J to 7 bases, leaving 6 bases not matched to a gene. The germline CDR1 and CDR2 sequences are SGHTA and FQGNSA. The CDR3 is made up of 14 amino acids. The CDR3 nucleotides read TGTGCCAGCAGCTCCGGACAGGGTTGGCAGCCCCAGCATTTT. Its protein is CASSSGQGWQPQHF.

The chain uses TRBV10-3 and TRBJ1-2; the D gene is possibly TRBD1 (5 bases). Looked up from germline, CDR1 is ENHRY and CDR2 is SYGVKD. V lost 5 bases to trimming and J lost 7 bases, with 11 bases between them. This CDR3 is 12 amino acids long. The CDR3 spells CAISLGGGGYTF. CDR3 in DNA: TGTGCCATCAGTCTCGGGGGGGGTGGCTACACCTTC.

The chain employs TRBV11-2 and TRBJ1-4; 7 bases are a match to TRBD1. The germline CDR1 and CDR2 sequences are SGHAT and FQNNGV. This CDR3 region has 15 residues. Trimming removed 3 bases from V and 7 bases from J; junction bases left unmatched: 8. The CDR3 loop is CASSFLATGTEKLFF. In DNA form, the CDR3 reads TGTGCCAGCAGCTTTTTAGCGACAGGGACTGAAAAACTGTTTTTT.

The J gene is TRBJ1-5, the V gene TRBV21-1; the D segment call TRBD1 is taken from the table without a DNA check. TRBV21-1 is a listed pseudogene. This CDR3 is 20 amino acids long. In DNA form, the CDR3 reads TGTGCCAGCAGTGACACCACCGGGACAGGGAAGAGGGTTGTCAATCAGCCCCAGCATTTT. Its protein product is CASSDTTGTGKRVVNQPQHF.

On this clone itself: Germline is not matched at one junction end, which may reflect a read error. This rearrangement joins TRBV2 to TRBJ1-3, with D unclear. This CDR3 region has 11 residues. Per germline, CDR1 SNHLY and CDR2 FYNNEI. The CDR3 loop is CASAGSLVRLF. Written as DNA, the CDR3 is TGTGCCAGCGCCGGGAGTCTGGTGCGCCTATTT.

CDR3 nucleotides: TGTGCCGGGGGGGGGCCGGGAGGTACTGAAGCTTTCTTT. Encoded protein: CAGGGPGGTEAFF. The V call is TRBV6-5, the J call TRBJ1-1; perhaps TRBD1 as D (6 bases). Germline assignment: CDR1 MNHEY and CDR2 SVGAGI. The CDR3 covers 13 residues. V was clipped by 11 bases and J by 5 bases, with 18 bases between them.

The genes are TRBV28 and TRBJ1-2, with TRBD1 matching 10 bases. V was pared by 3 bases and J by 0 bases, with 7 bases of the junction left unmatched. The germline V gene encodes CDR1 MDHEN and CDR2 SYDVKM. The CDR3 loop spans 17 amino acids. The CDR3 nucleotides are TGTGCCAGCAGTTTGGGGGGACAGGGGCCGACTAACTATGGCTACACCTTC. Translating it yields CASSLGGQGPTNYGYTF.

The CDR3 DNA is TGTGCCAGCAGGGGACCCTTACAGGGGCTCAATCAGCCCCAGCATTTT. Amino acid sequence: CASRGPLQGLNQPQHF. V and J are TRBV28 and TRBJ1-5; TRBD1 matches 7 bases. Germline CDR1 reads MDHEN; CDR2 reads SYDVKM. This CDR3 has 16 residues. J lost 3 bases, V lost 6 bases, and 11 bases had no gene match.

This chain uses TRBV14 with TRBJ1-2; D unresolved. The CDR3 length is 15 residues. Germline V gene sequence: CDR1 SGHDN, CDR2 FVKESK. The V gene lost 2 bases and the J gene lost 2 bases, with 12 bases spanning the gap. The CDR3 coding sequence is TGTGCCAGCAGCCAACGACGAGGAGAAAACTATGGCTACACCTTC. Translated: CASSQRRGENYGYTF.

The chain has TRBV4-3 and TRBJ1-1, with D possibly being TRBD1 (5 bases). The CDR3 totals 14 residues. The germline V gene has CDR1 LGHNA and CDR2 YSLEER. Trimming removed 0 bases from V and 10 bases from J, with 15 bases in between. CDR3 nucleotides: TGCGCCAGCAGCCAAGATCGAGGGGTGGGGGGAGCTTTCTTT. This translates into CASSQDRGVGGAFF.

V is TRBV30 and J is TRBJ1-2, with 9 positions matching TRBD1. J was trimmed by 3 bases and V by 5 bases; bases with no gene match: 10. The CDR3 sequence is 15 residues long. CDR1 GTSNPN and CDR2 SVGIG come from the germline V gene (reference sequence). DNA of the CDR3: TGTGCCTGGTCTCTCGGGACAGGGTTAGACTATGGCTACACCTTC. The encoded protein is CAWSLGTGLDYGYTF.

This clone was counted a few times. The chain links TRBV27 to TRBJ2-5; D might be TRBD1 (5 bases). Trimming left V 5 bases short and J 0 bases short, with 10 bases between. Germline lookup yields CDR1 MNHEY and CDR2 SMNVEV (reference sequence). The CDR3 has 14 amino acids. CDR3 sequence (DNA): TGTGCCAGCAGTCCCAGGGCGAACCAAGAGACCCAGTACTTC. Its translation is CASSPRANQETQYF.

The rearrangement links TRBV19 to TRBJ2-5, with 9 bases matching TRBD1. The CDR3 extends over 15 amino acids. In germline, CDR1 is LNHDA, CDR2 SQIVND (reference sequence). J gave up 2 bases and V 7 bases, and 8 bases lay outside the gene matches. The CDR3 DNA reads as TGTGCCAGTACCCAGAACAGGGGGCATCAAGAGACCCAGTACTTC. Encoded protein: CASTQNRGHQETQYF.

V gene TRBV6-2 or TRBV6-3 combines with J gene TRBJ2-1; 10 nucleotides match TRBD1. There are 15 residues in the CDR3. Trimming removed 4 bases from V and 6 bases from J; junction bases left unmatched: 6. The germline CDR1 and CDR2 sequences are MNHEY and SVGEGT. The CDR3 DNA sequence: TGTGCCAGCAGTTCCCTGGGACAGGGGCTCAATGAGCAGTTCTTC. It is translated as CASSSLGQGLNEQFF.

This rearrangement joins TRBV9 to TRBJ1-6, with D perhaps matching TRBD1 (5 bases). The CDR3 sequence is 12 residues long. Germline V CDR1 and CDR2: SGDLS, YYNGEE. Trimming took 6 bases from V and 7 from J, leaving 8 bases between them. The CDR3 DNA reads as TGTGCCAGCAATCAGGGAAATTCACCCCTCCACTTT. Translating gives CASNQGNSPLHF.

The CDR3 spells CASSYTGNYGYTF. Written as DNA, the CDR3 is TGTGCCAGCAGTTACACCGGGAACTATGGCTACACCTTC. This rearrangement joins TRBV6-5 to TRBJ1-2; no clear D. This CDR3 spans 13 amino acids. Trimming removed 2 bases from V and 2 bases from J, with 6 bases in between. Germline CDR1 and CDR2: MNHEY and SVGAGI.

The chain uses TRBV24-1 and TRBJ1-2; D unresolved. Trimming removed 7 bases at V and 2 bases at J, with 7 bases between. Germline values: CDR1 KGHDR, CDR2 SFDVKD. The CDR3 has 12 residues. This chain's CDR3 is CATRVRNYGYTF. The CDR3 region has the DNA TGTGCCACCAGAGTCAGGAACTATGGCTACACCTTC.

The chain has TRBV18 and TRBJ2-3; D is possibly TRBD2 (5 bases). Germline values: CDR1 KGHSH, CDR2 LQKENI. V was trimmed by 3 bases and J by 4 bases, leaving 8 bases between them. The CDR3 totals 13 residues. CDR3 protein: CASSPFSADTQYF. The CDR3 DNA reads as TGTGCCAGCTCACCCTTTAGCGCAGATACGCAGTATTTT.

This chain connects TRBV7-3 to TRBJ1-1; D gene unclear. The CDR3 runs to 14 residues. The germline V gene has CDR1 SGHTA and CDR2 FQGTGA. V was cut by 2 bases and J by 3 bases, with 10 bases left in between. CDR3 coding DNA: TGTGCCAGCAGCTTAGTAGCAGTCGACACTGAAGCTTTCTTT. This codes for CASSLVAVDTEAFF.